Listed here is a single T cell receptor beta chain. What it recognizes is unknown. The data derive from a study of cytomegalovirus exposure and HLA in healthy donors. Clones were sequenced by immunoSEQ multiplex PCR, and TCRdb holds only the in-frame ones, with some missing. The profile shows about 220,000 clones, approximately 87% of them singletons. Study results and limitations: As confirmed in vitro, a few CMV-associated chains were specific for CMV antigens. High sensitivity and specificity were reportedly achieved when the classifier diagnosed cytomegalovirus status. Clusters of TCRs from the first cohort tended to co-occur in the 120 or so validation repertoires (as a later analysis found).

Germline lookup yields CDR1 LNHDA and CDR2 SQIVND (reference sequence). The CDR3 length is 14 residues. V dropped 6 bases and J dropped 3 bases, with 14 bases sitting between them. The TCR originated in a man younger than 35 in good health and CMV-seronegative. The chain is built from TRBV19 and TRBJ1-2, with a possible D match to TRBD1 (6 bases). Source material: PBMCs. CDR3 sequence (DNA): TGTGCCAGTAGACAAAGACAGGCGGACTATGGCTACACCTTC. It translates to CASRQRQADYGYTF.